The source of this T cell receptor beta chain is a study of siplizumab effects on memory and regulatory T cells. Points from the study as a whole: The average Treg-derived proportion among mappable alloreactive CD4+ clones was roughly 69% with siplizumab versus about 27% in controls. The apparent diversity of naive T cells exceeded that of memory cells, and naive T cells seemed to make a major contribution to the alloresponse.

The CDR3 totals 14 residues. CDR1 is SGHTA and CDR2 is FQGNSA in the germline V gene. Between the trimmed V and J ends, which lost 5 bases and 9 bases, there was a span of 19 bases. About this clone itself: As yet, its antigen is unknown.

Assays captured roughly 110,000 TCR templates per sample. Sequenced by immunoSEQ multiplex PCR; TCRdb stores in-frame clones only, minus some. The top ten hold approximately 1.5% of the sample, which has about 82,000 clones, around 90% seen once. Input material: Tregs sorted from blood. This sequence originates from a human donor in good health. The rearrangement links TRBV7-2 to TRBJ2-5; D might be TRBD1 or TRBD2, each matching 6 bases. CDR3 DNA: TGTGCCAGCAGCCGGCGGCCGGGGGCCCTGGCCCAGTACTTC. It translates to CASSRRPGALAQYF. The entire variable domain, with the rest obtained from reference TRBV7-2 and TRBJ2-5, is as follows: GAGVSQSPSNKVTEKGKDVELRCDPISGHTALYWYRQSLGQGLEFLIYFQGNSAPDKSGLPSDRFSAERTGGSVSTLTIQRTQQEDSAVYLCASSRRPGALAQYFGPGTRLLVL.